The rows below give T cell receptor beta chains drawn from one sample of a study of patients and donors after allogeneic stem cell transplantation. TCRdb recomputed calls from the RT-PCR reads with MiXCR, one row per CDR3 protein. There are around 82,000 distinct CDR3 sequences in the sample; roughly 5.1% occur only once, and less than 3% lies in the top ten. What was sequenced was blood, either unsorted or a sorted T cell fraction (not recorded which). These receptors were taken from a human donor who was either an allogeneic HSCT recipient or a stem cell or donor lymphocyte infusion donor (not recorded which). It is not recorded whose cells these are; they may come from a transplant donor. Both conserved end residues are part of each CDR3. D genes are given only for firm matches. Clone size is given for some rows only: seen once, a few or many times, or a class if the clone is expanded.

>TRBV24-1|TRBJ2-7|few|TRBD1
TGTGCCACCAGTCATTCCGGGACAGGGTCCTACGAGCAGTACTTC
CATSHSGTGSYEQYF
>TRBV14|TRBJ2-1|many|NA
TGTGCCAGCAGCCAAATTTCCGGGGCCGTCTCCTACAATGAGCAGTTCTTC
CASSQISGAVSYNEQFF
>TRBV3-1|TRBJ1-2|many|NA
TGTGCCAGCAGCCAAGAAAAGGGGAGCTACACCTTC
CASSQEKGSYTF
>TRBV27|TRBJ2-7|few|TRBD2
TGCACCAGCAGTTTATTCTCAACTAGCGGGAGCCCCGTAACCTACGAGCAGTACTTC
CTSSLFSTSGSPVTYEQYF
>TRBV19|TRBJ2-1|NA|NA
TGTGCCAGTAACCCCAGACAGACTGGAGGAGATGAGCAGTTCTTC
CASNPRQTGGDEQFF
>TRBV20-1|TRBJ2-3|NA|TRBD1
TGCAGTGCTCATCCGGGACAGGGGATAATAAATTCACGCACAGATACGCAGTATTTT
CSAHPGQGIINSRTDTQYF
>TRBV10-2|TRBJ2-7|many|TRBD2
TGCGCCAGCAGTGAGCCAGGACTAGCGGGCTCCTACGAGCAGTACTTC
CASSEPGLAGSYEQYF
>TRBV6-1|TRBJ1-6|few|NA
TGTGCCAGCAGAGCGGAAGTCTATAATTCACCCCTCCACTTT
CASRAEVYNSPLHF
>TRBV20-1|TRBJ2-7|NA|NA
TGCAGTGCTATTGGTCAGTCCTACGAGCAGTACTTC
CSAIGQSYEQYF
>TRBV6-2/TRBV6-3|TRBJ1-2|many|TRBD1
TGTGCCAGCATCGAGGACGGAGGGGGCATCGGCTATGGCTACACCTTC
CASIEDGGGIGYGYTF
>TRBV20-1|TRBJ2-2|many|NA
TGCAGTGCAATGGACGGTGGACCACGGGCCCTCACCGGGGAGCTGTTTTTT
CSAMDGGPRALTGELFF
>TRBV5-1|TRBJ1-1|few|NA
TGCGCCAGCAGCTTGGATGGGGGGGGGTACACTGAAGCTTTCTTT
CASSLDGGGYTEAFF
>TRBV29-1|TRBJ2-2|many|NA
TGCAGCGCTACGCAGGGAAGGACCGGGGAGCTGTTTTTT
CSATQGRTGELFF
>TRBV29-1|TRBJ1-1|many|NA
TGCAGCGTTGGCGGCGACTCGGGTTGGAACACTGAAGCTTTCTTT
CSVGGDSGWNTEAFF
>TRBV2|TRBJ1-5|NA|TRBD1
TGTGCCAGCAGTTGGACAGGGGCGGATCAGCCCCAGCATTTT
CASSWTGADQPQHF
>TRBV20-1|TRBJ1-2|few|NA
TGCAGTGCTACCCTTCGAATCGGGACGGTCGATGGCTACACCTTC
CSATLRIGTVDGYTF
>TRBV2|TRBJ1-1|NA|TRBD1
TGTGCCACCAGGGGGCAAGCTTTCTTT
CATRGQAFF
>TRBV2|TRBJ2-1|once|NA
TGTGCCAGCGGCCAGGGTTCCGGTACCAATGAGCAGTTCTTC
CASGQGSGTNEQFF
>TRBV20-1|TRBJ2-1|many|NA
TGCAGTGCCCCTGCGCCCGGGACTGGACACAATGAGCAGTTCTTC
CSAPAPGTGHNEQFF
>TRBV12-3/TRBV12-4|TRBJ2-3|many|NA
TGTGCCAGCAGTTTTGGGACGCCGGGATCAGATACGCAGTATTTT
CASSFGTPGSDTQYF